These T cell receptor beta chains were read from a single sample in a study of T cells in Graves' hyperthyroidism and ophthalmopathy. TCRdb itself ran the multiplex PCR reads through MiXCR, one entry per CDR3 protein. The sample records more than 500,000 distinct CDR3 sequences, 46% being singletons. The source material was peripheral blood or thyroid tissue (not recorded which). The receptor set was obtained from an adult woman with Graves' disease, either hyperthyroidism or ophthalmopathy (not recorded which). Each CDR3 is given with its conserved first and last residue. Fields, in order: CDR3 length, V gene, J gene, D gene, clone size, CDR3 protein, CDR3 DNA. D genes are given only for firm matches. Size is stated for part of the rows, as once, few or many counts, or as a class when the clone is expanded.

15	TRBV29-1	TRBJ2-5	-	few	CSSLSRRGYQETQYF	TGCAGCTCATTGAGCAGGAGGGGGTACCAAGAGACCCAGTACTTC
14	TRBV10-2	TRBJ2-5	TRBD1	few	CASSERTGVETQYF	TGCGCCAGCAGTGAGAGGACAGGAGTCGAGACCCAGTACTTC
15	TRBV7-2	TRBJ1-1	TRBD1	-	CASSPTRVRGTEAFF	TGTGCCAGCAGCCCAACGAGGGTCAGGGGGACTGAAGCTTTCTTT
14	TRBV29-1	TRBJ1-1	-	few	CSVEGGTGGTEAFF	TGCAGCGTTGAAGGGGGAACAGGTGGAACTGAAGCTTTCTTT
13	TRBV5-1	TRBJ1-1	TRBD1	few	CASSRQGTDEAFF	TGCGCCAGCAGCCGACAGGGGACCGATGAAGCTTTCTTT
15	TRBV7-6	TRBJ1-6	-	once	CASSLDQTDNSPLHF	TGTGCCAGCAGCTTAGACCAGACTGACAATTCACCCCTCCACTTT
14	TRBV7-2	TRBJ1-6	TRBD1	-	CASSLTGVGSPLHF	TGTGCCAGCAGCCTTACAGGGGTCGGTTCACCCCTCCACTTT
16	TRBV7-8	TRBJ2-5	TRBD2	-	CASSQRGGGALETQYF	TGTGCCAGCAGCCAGCGGGGGGGGGGGGCTCTAGAGACCCAGTACTTC
12	TRBV29-1	TRBJ2-5	-	few	CSVEGGYETQYF	TGCAGCGTTGAAGGGGGGTACGAGACCCAGTACTTC
13	TRBV29-1	TRBJ1-5	-	many	CSVTEGGNQPQHF	TGCAGCGTTACGGAAGGGGGGAATCAGCCCCAGCATTTT
13	TRBV7-2	TRBJ1-1	-	-	CASRPDPRTEAFF	TGTGCCAGCAGACCGGACCCGAGGACTGAAGCTTTCTTT
16	TRBV6-5	TRBJ1-6	-	once	CASSLKGLTSRSPLHF	TGTGCCAGCAGTTTAAAGGGGTTAACCTCCCGATCACCCCTCCACTTT
15	TRBV10-2	TRBJ2-5	TRBD2	-	CASSDVETSGETQYF	TGCGCCAGCAGTGACGTCGAGACTAGCGGGGAGACCCAGTACTTC
15	TRBV29-1	TRBJ2-4	TRBD1	few	CSVDSGQERGNIQYF	TGCAGCGTCGACTCCGGACAGGAAAGGGGGAACATTCAGTACTTC
13	TRBV7-2	TRBJ2-2	-	many	CASSLVNVGELFF	TGTGCCAGCAGCTTAGTTAACGTCGGGGAGCTGTTTTTT
11	TRBV20-1	TRBJ1-2	-	many	CSATWGMGYTF	TGCAGTGCTACCTGGGGGATGGGCTACACCTTC
14	TRBV4-1	TRBJ2-7	TRBD2	-	CASSREGGSDEQYF	TGCGCCAGCAGCCGTGAGGGCGGGAGCGACGAGCAGTACTTC
18	TRBV9	TRBJ2-6	-	many	CASSVRKLGSSGANVLTF	TGTGCCAGCAGCGTAAGAAAACTAGGAAGCTCTGGGGCCAACGTCCTGACTTTC
15	TRBV2	TRBJ2-2	-	many	CASSDQTPGTGELFF	TGTGCCAGCAGTGACCAAACTCCGGGCACCGGGGAGCTGTTTTTT
16	TRBV7-2	TRBJ2-6	-	-	CASSSRMSSGANVLTF	TGTGCCAGCAGCTCACGGATGAGCTCTGGGGCCAACGTCCTGACTTTC
17	TRBV29-1	TRBJ2-7	TRBD1	-	CSVEDRSGQGFSYEQYF	TGCAGCGTTGAAGATCGTTCGGGACAGGGTTTCTCCTACGAGCAGTACTTC
15	TRBV7-9	TRBJ1-6	-	-	CASSAPGRNNSPLHF	TGTGCCAGCAGCGCTCCGGGACGGAATAATTCACCCCTCCACTTT
13	TRBV2	TRBJ2-5	-	-	CASTPAYQETQYF	TGTGCCAGCACCCCCGCCTACCAAGAGACCCAGTACTTC
12	TRBV7-2	TRBJ2-5	-	-	CASSPLAAFQYF	TGTGCCAGCAGCCCCCTGGCTGCCTTCCAGTACTTC
14	TRBV6-5	TRBJ1-5	-	many	CASSVTGTNQPQHF	TGTGCCAGCAGCGTTACAGGAACCAATCAGCCCCAGCATTTT
14	TRBV20-1	TRBJ1-4	TRBD1	-	CSASSVGTGEKLFF	TGCAGTGCTAGTTCAGTCGGGACAGGGGAAAAACTGTTTTTT
11	TRBV20-1	TRBJ2-7	-	few	CSAWTSYEQYF	TGCAGTGCTTGGACCTCCTACGAGCAGTACTTC
9	TRBV2	TRBJ1-4	-	-	CASSEEQGF	TGTGCCAGCAGTGAAGAACAGGGTTTT
13	TRBV2	TRBJ1-1	-	-	CASSEGRLIGAFF	TGTGCCAGCAGTGAAGGACGGCTTATTGGAGCTTTCTTT
15	TRBV9	TRBJ1-1	-	many	CASSVGGGGNTEAFF	TGTGCCAGCAGCGTAGGGGGAGGGGGAAACACTGAAGCTTTCTTT
14	TRBV13	TRBJ2-7	TRBD1	many	CASSLTGQVYEQYF	TGTGCCAGCAGCTTAACCGGACAGGTCTACGAGCAGTACTTC
15	TRBV7-2	TRBJ2-2	-	-	CASSPRGPGPGELFF	TGTGCCAGCAGCCCCCGGGGACCGGGACCCGGGGAGCTGTTTTTT
15	TRBV11-3	TRBJ1-6	-	-	CASSQDEGRGSPLHF	TGTGCCAGCAGCCAAGATGAGGGTAGGGGCTCACCCCTCCACTTT
17	TRBV7-9	TRBJ1-6	-	many	CASSLGAARTDNSPLHF	TGTGCCAGCAGCTTAGGGGCCGCGAGGACAGATAATTCACCCCTCCACTTT
14	TRBV20-1	TRBJ2-7	-	-	CSGRKGGGRFGQYF	TGCAGCGGCCGTAAAGGGGGTGGGAGGTTCGGGCAGTACTTC